This entry lists 32 T cell receptor beta chains sequenced from one sample in a study of Graves' ophthalmopathy and Graves' hyperthyroidism. Transcripts of RNA were the source for amplifying TCR beta CDR3 regions. HTBI-primed RT-PCR formed the first round, and a multiplex PCR formed the second. TCRdb re-derived calls from the multiplex PCR reads in MiXCR, one entry per CDR3 protein. Of just over 400,000 distinct CDR3 sequences listed, approximately 21% are singletons. Sequences were obtained from peripheral blood. Every receptor here comes from a woman aged 18-30 years with stable Graves' hyperthyroidism.

This clonotype appeared many times. The gene calls are TRBV12-3 or TRBV12-4 and TRBJ2-2, with D perhaps matching TRBD2 (6 bases). V was pared by 6 bases and J by 11 bases, with 16 bases between. This CDR3 has 13 amino acids. This CDR3 is CASRPYGGGELFF. CDR3 DNA sequence: TGTGCCAGCAGACCCTACGGGGGTGGAGAGCTGTTTTTT.

This clonotype was observed a few times. The chain recombines TRBV15 with TRBJ2-7; 7 nucleotides align to TRBD2. CDR1 and CDR2 (germline): LNHNV, YYDKDF (reference sequence). Trimming took 1 base from V and 6 from J; bases not matched to a gene: 9. This CDR3 region has 15 residues. The CDR3 region is CATSRARGEWVEQYF. The DNA of the CDR3 is TGTGCCACCAGCAGAGCTCGGGGGGAATGGGTCGAGCAGTACTTC.

V and J are TRBV12-3 or TRBV12-4 and TRBJ2-7; possible D gene TRBD1, 5 bases. V lost 3 bases and J lost 3, with 15 bases in between. This CDR3 comprises 15 residues. CDR3 residues: CASSFSSGQGYEQYF. The CDR3 nucleotides are TGTGCCAGCAGTTTTAGTTCCGGACAAGGCTACGAGCAGTACTTC.

There are many counts of this clonotype. The rearrangement links TRBV12-3 or TRBV12-4 to TRBJ2-2, with D tentatively TRBD2 (6 bases). CDR3 size: 14 residues. Trimming shortened V by 6 bases and J by 1 base, and 9 bases separated the two germline ends. CDR3 protein: CASRPGGNTGELFF. The CDR3 DNA is TGTGCCAGCAGGCCCGGGGGGAACACCGGGGAGCTGTTTTTT.

This clonotype was seen at least ten times. This chain links TRBV11-2 with TRBJ1-1; D not resolved. The CDR3 is made up of 13 amino acids. Trimming cost V 8 bases and J 0 bases, with 10 bases left between them. Looked up from germline, CDR1 is SGHAT and CDR2 is FQNNGV. CDR3 protein: CASLSIMNTEAFF. CDR3 DNA: TGTGCCAGCCTTAGCATAATGAACACTGAAGCTTTCTTT. Based on the CDR3 plus reference TRBV11-2 and TRBJ1-1, the full variable domain is EAGVAQSPRYKIIEKRQSVAFWCNPISGHATLYWYQQILGQGPKLLIQFQNNGVVDDSQLPKDRFSAERLKGVDSTLKIQPAKLEDSAVYLCASLSIMNTEAFFGQGTRLTVV.

This clonotype was counted at least ten times. A much bigger clone sits one base away, suggesting this may be a read error. V usage is TRBV20-1 and J usage is TRBJ1-1; the D gene is possibly TRBD1 (5 bases). V was trimmed by 5 bases and J by 11 bases, leaving 12 bases between them. CDR1 and CDR2 (germline): DFQATT, SNEGSKA (reference sequence). This CDR3 contains 10 residues. The CDR3 loop is CSAGGATAFF. The CDR3 DNA is TGCAGTGCTGGGGGAGCGACGGCTTTCTTT.

This clonotype was observed many times. The chain carries TRBV7-2 and TRBJ2-4; 9 bases map to TRBD1. CDR3 length: 14 amino acids. V shed 5 bases and J 4 bases; nucleotides not matched to a gene: 3. Germline CDR1 and CDR2: SGHTA and FQGNSA. The DNA for the CDR3 is TGTGCCAGCAGCCTCGACAGGGGGAAAAACATTCAGTACTTC. Translated, it gives CASSLDRGKNIQYF.

Ten or more counts support this clonotype. V usage is TRBV6-2 or TRBV6-3 and J usage is TRBJ2-7, with 8 bases aligning to TRBD1. The CDR3 is 16 amino acids. With 5 bases clipped from V and 0 bases from J, the junction kept 9 bases outside the gene matches. The V gene's germline CDR1 is MNHEY and CDR2 SVGEGT. CDR3 amino acids: CASSKGQAGFSYEQYF. In nucleotides, the CDR3 is TGTGCCAGCAGTAAGGGACAGGCGGGGTTCTCCTACGAGCAGTACTTC.

V gene TRBV9 combines with J gene TRBJ2-6; D unresolved. The germline gives CDR1 SGDLS, CDR2 YYNGEE. CDR3 length: 15 amino acids. Deletions cut 3 bases from V and 0 bases from J, with 7 bases between. CDR3 amino acids: CASSGYHSGANVLTF. The CDR3 DNA reads as TGTGCCAGCAGCGGATACCACTCTGGGGCCAACGTCCTGACTTTC.

In its sample, this clonotype was seen many times. V usage is TRBV7-9 and J usage is TRBJ2-5; D unresolved. Looked up from germline, CDR1 is SEHNR and CDR2 is FQNEAQ (reference sequence). CDR3 length: 11 amino acids. The V gene lost 5 bases and the J gene lost 4 bases, with 5 bases spanning the gap. The CDR3 nucleotides are TGTGCCAGCAGCCCTACAGAGACCCAGTACTTC. This gives the protein CASSPTETQYF.

This clonotype showed up just once. J is TRBJ2-7 and V is TRBV2, with a weak D call TRBD2 (5 bases). There are 14 residues in the CDR3. The V end lost 6 bases, the J end lost 2 bases, and 14 bases lay between the germline ends. Germline V lookup: CDR1 SNHLY, CDR2 FYNNEI. The CDR3 reads CASRPPGDPYEQYF. In DNA, the CDR3 is TGTGCCAGCAGGCCCCCCGGGGATCCCTACGAGCAGTACTTC.

The gene calls are TRBV19 and TRBJ1-5, with D perhaps TRBD1 (5 bases). Germline CDR1 LNHDA, CDR2 SQIVND (reference sequence). This CDR3 contains 15 residues. Deletions cut 5 bases from V and 3 bases from J, with 14 bases between. The CDR3, as DNA: TGTGCCAGTAGTTTACGGGACGGTTACAATCAGCCCCAGCATTTT. Translation: CASSLRDGYNQPQHF.

This clonotype was counted ten times or more. The chain joins TRBV7-3 to TRBJ2-2; D not certain. Per the germline V gene, CDR1 is SGHTA and CDR2 is FQGTGA. The CDR3 is 15 amino acids. V was pared by 5 bases and J by 2 bases, with 12 bases between. CDR3 sequence reads: CASSQTDTNTGELFF. In DNA form, the CDR3 reads TGTGCCAGCAGCCAAACAGACACAAACACCGGGGAGCTGTTTTTT.

This clonotype was seen at least ten times. The chain links TRBV25-1 to TRBJ2-7; 9 nucleotides line up with TRBD1. Germline CDR1 reads MGHDK; CDR2 reads SYGVNS. The CDR3 runs to 17 residues. Trimming at V came to 3 bases and at J to 5 bases, leaving 14 bases not matched to a gene. CDR3 nucleotides: TGTGCCAGCAGTGATCCCCCACCCCGGGACAGGGTTAACGAGCAGTACTTC. Translation gives CASSDPPPRDRVNEQYF.

This clonotype was picked up many times. This sequence joins TRBV12-3 or TRBV12-4 and TRBJ2-2; 8 bases are shared with TRBD1. Losses at the gene ends were 7 bases for V and 7 bases for J; bases not matched to a gene: 5. The CDR3 is made up of 13 amino acids. CDR3 loop: CASTQGAGGELFF. In DNA form, the CDR3 reads TGTGCCAGCACCCAGGGGGCAGGCGGGGAGCTGTTTTTT.

The genes are TRBV12-3 or TRBV12-4 and TRBJ1-3, with D perhaps matching TRBD1 (5 bases). The V end was cut by 1 base, the J end by 3 bases, with 10 bases between. The CDR3 runs to 15 residues. The CDR3 region is CASSLGWGNGNTIYF. CDR3 bases: TGTGCCAGCAGTTTAGGCTGGGGGAATGGAAACACCATATATTTT.

The chain links TRBV6-5 to TRBJ1-2; 7 bases match TRBD1. This CDR3 is built from 15 residues. In germline, CDR1 is MNHEY, CDR2 SVGAGI. The ends lost 2 bases at V and 8 bases at J; junction bases unmatched: 11. CDR3 sequence: CASSYHRARGNGYTF. DNA for the CDR3: TGTGCCAGCAGTTACCATCGTGCCAGGGGGAACGGCTACACCTTC.

This chain uses TRBV2 with TRBJ2-7; 8 bases fit TRBD2. The CDR3 spans 14 residues. Trimming removed 4 bases from V and 2 bases from J; junction bases left unmatched: 4. Germline lookup yields CDR1 SNHLY and CDR2 FYNNEI. The CDR3 loop is CASSVAGGPYEQYF. DNA of the CDR3: TGTGCCAGCAGTGTGGCGGGGGGACCCTACGAGCAGTACTTC.

In its sample, this clonotype was seen many times. This chain uses TRBV20-1 with TRBJ1-2, with D uncertain. Trimming stripped 2 bases from V and 3 bases from J, with 4 bases between. Germline loops: CDR1 DFQATT, CDR2 SNEGSKA (reference sequence). The CDR3 runs 11 residues. CDR3 amino acids: CSARQDYGYTF. In nucleotides, the CDR3 is TGCAGTGCTAGACAGGACTATGGCTACACCTTC.

This clonotype was recorded many times. This may stem from a read error, because a much larger clone lies one nucleotide away. The chain is built from TRBV6-1 and TRBJ2-5; D unclear. The CDR3 runs to 12 residues. Germline V gives CDR1 MNHNS, CDR2 SASEGT. Trimming removed 10 bases at V and 7 bases at J, with 16 bases between. The CDR3 DNA reads as TGTGCCATCAGCTCCGTTCCTGGGACCCAGTACTTC. Protein product: CAISSVPGTQYF.

Ten or more counts support this clonotype. One end of the junction is discordant with germline, which a read error may explain. The chain combines TRBV6-1 with TRBJ2-7, with D tentatively TRBD1 (6 bases). Germline V gives CDR1 MNHNS, CDR2 SASEGT. The CDR3 runs 13 residues. The CDR3 reads CAGRGFTDYEQYF. CDR3 bases: TGTGCCGGCAGGGGTTTCACGGATTACGAGCAGTACTTC.

This clonotype was counted at least ten times. This chain links TRBV3-1 with TRBJ2-2; D gene uncertain. Germline V gives CDR1 LGHDT, CDR2 YNNKEL (reference sequence). The V gene lost 4 bases and the J gene lost 7 bases, with 10 bases spanning the gap. CDR3 length: 13 residues. The CDR3 sequence is CASSLIGSGELFF. CDR3 sequence (DNA): TGTGCCAGCAGCCTCATCGGAAGCGGGGAGCTGTTTTTT. The whole variable domain, remainder taken from reference TRBV3-1 and TRBJ2-2, is DTAVSQTPKYLVTQMGNDKSIKCEQNLGHDTMYWYKQDSKKFLKIMFSYNNKELIINETVPNRFSPKSPDKAHLNLHINSLELGDSAVYFCASSLIGSGELFFGEGSRLTVL.

This clonotype was seen a handful of times. The rearrangement uses TRBV5-1 and TRBJ1-1, with D uncertain. CDR1 is SGHRS, CDR2 YFSETQ, per germline. This CDR3 comprises 14 residues. Between the trimmed V and J ends, which lost 5 bases and 1 base, there was a span of 12 bases. The CDR3 DNA is TGCGCCAGCAGACTCCAGACCGCGAACACTGAAGCTTTCTTT. Protein product: CASRLQTANTEAFF.

This clonotype has a count of ten or more. The rearrangement joins TRBV6-1 to TRBJ1-6, with no clear D. The V end lost 6 bases, the J end lost 7 bases, and 10 bases lay between the germline ends. The CDR3 sequence is 13 residues long. Germline assignment: CDR1 MNHNS and CDR2 SASEGT. CDR3 sequence: CASRRARNSPLHF. The CDR3 DNA reads TGTGCCAGCAGACGGGCTCGAAATTCACCCCTCCACTTT.

This clonotype was picked up a small number of times. J is TRBJ1-5 and V is TRBV18; TRBD1 matches 7 bases. The CDR3 totals 16 residues. The J segment lost 2 bases and the V segment lost 2 bases, leaving 6 bases of the junction unmatched. Germline-derived CDR1 and CDR2 are KGHSH and LQKENI. The CDR3 coding sequence is TGTGCCAGCTCACCAGAGTCAGGGGGTGGCAATCAGCCCCAGCATTTT. Its protein product is CASSPESGGGNQPQHF.

The CDR3 reads CASSLASGSGANVLTF. The CDR3 nucleotides are TGCGCCAGCAGCTTGGCTTCGGGTTCTGGGGCCAACGTCCTGACTTTC. The chain joins TRBV5-1 to TRBJ2-6; D gene ambiguous. This CDR3 has 16 amino acids. CDR1 and CDR2 (germline): SGHRS, YFSETQ. Between the trimmed V and J ends, which lost 0 bases and 1 base, there was a span of 8 bases.

This clonotype was picked up many times. V is TRBV5-1 and J is TRBJ2-7; D not certain. Germline V lookup: CDR1 SGHRS, CDR2 YFSETQ. The CDR3 has 14 amino acids. Trimming removed 1 base at V and 4 bases at J, with 12 bases between. CDR3 DNA: TGCGCCAGCAGCTTGAAGGACCCCTGGTACGAGCAGTACTTC. Protein: CASSLKDPWYEQYF.

Worth noting for this clonotype: This could be a read error, since a much larger clone is one nucleotide away. V usage is TRBV29-1 and J usage is TRBJ2-2; TRBD2 matches at 8 bases. The CDR3 contains 13 residues. The germline CDR1 and CDR2 sequences are SQVTM and ANQGSEA. In DNA, the CDR3 is TGCAGCGTTAACGGGAGGGGCACCCGGGAGCTGTGTTTT. Encoded protein: CSVNGRGTRELCF.

This rearrangement joins TRBV6-2 or TRBV6-3 to TRBJ2-6; 14 positions agree with TRBD2. CDR1 is MNHEY and CDR2 is SVGEGT in the germline V gene. V dropped 4 bases and J dropped 3; count of bases not matched to a gene: 11. The CDR3 consists of 20 residues. CDR3: CASSSPTSGGVFGGANVLTF. CDR3 coding DNA: TGTGCCAGCAGTTCCCCGACTAGCGGGGGGGTTTTCGGTGGGGCCAACGTCCTGACTTTC.

This clonotype came up many times. The chain carries TRBV6-1 and TRBJ1-6, with 7 bases identical to TRBD1. This CDR3 spans 16 amino acids. The J segment lost 7 bases and the V segment lost 2 bases, leaving 8 bases of the junction unmatched. Germline CDR1 and CDR2: MNHNS and SASEGT. The CDR3 is CASSERRTGSNSPLHF. Here the CDR3 DNA reads TGTGCCAGCAGTGAAAGGAGGACAGGTTCCAATTCACCCCTCCACTTT.

This clonotype appeared many times. The chain is built from TRBV28 and TRBJ1-2; unclear D gene. Trimming removed 3 bases at V and 4 bases at J, with 9 bases between. The CDR3 sequence is 13 residues long. Germline lookup yields CDR1 MDHEN and CDR2 SYDVKM. The CDR3: CASSFGLVYGYTF. The CDR3 nucleotides are TGTGCCAGCAGTTTCGGACTCGTCTATGGCTACACCTTC.

This clonotype was detected a few times. The rearrangement joins TRBV12-3 or TRBV12-4 to TRBJ2-7; 8 bases map to TRBD1. J was trimmed by 2 bases and V by 8 bases; bases with no gene match: 14. The CDR3 sequence is 16 residues long. The CDR3 sequence is CASGPYLDRGTYEQYF. The CDR3 DNA reads TGTGCCAGCGGGCCCTACCTTGACAGGGGCACCTACGAGCAGTACTTC.